These 20 T cell receptor beta chains originate from one sample sequenced in a study of CD4 and CD8 cells across lung adenocarcinoma regions. TCRdb reprocessed the PCR reads with MiXCR, giving one entry per CDR3 protein. The table has some 11,000 distinct CDR3 sequences, about 53% seen once. Sample: CD4+ T cells from the center of a lung tumor. These receptors all come from a male donor with lung adenocarcinoma. The CD4 and CD8 labels of this study may be unreliable.

The V gene is TRBV6-1, the J gene TRBJ2-1; weak D call: TRBD2 (5 bases). V was shortened by 0 bases and J by 10 bases, with 13 bases between the two germline ends. This CDR3 has 14 residues. Germline V gives CDR1 MNHNS, CDR2 SASEGT. Written as DNA, the CDR3 is TGTGCCAGCAGTGAAGCGGGAGACGGCTACGAGCAGTTCTTC. This translates into CASSEAGDGYEQFF.

This clonotype is medium-sized (0.01 to 0.1%) within its sample. V usage is TRBV6-5 and J usage is TRBJ1-1; no clear D gene. CDR1 is MNHEY, CDR2 SVGAGI, per germline. The V gene lost 2 bases and the J gene lost 1 base, with 5 bases spanning the gap. The CDR3 is made up of 13 amino acids. The CDR3 DNA is TGTGCCAGCAGTTACATACGGAACACTGAAGCTTTCTTT. Translating it yields CASSYIRNTEAFF.

Concerning this clonotype: One end of the junction varies from germline; a read error may be responsible. This chain links TRBV6-1 with TRBJ2-3, with D perhaps TRBD2 (7 bases). The CDR3 spans 16 residues. CDR1 is MNHNS and CDR2 is SASEGT in the germline V gene. The CDR3 DNA follows: TGTGCCAGCAGGGGAACGGGCGGCGGGGGCACAGATACCCAGTATTTT. This translates into CASRGTGGGGTDTQYF.

This chain uses TRBV7-6 with TRBJ2-5, with 7 bases matching TRBD2. This CDR3 comprises 13 residues. Germline V gene sequence: CDR1 SGHVS, CDR2 FNYEAQ. V lost 5 bases, J lost 11 bases, and 11 bases stayed unmatched. CDR3 nucleotide sequence: TGTGCCAGCAGCGAAGGGACTGCCGGGGGGCAGTACTTC. Translating gives CASSEGTAGGQYF.

A few counts support this clonotype. The rearrangement links TRBV7-3 to TRBJ2-3, with 11 bases aligning to TRBD2. The CDR3 covers 17 residues. Trimming removed 2 bases from V and 2 bases from J; junction bases left unmatched: 6. Germline CDR1 reads SGHTA; CDR2 reads FQGTGA. In nucleotides, the CDR3 is TGTGCCAGCAGCTTAGAAGGGACTAGCGGACACACAGATACGCAGTATTTT. Its protein product is CASSLEGTSGHTDTQYF.

The genes are TRBV6-4 and TRBJ2-3; TRBD1 agrees at 10 bases. Germline CDR1 and CDR2: MRHNA and SNTAGT. This CDR3 has 15 residues. Trimming at V came to 2 bases and at J to 1 base, leaving 0 bases not matched to a gene. The CDR3 sequence: CASSDGTGGTDTQYF. CDR3 nucleotide sequence: TGTGCCAGCAGTGACGGGACAGGGGGCACAGATACGCAGTATTTT.

Of note for this clonotype: The junction does not match germline at one end; this may be a read error. V and J are TRBV6-1 and TRBJ2-3; 8 nucleotides align to TRBD1. The germline V gene has CDR1 MNHNS and CDR2 SASEGT. The CDR3 covers 15 residues. CDR3 bases: TGTGCCAGCGGTGATGGGCAGGGGGCCACAGACATTCAGTATTTC. Its translation is CASGDGQGATDIQYF.

In its sample, this clonotype is medium-sized. The rearrangement joins TRBV25-1 to TRBJ2-5; D is undetermined. The J call may be in error: the DNA end matches TRBJ2-7 better. The germline gives CDR1 MGHDK, CDR2 SYGVNS. The CDR3 has 16 amino acids. CDR3 amino acids: CARHSSSECPSDEQYF. CDR3 sequence (DNA): TGTGCCAGACACAGCTCATCGGAGTGCCCATCGGACGAGCAGTACTTC.

CDR3 bases: TGTGCCAGCAGAACCGGCACTAATCCAACGGAGCAGTTCTTC. Protein product: CASRTGTNPTEQFF. The chain couples TRBV12-3 or TRBV12-4 to TRBJ2-1; D uncertain. V was shortened by 6 bases and J by 10 bases, with 19 bases between the two germline ends. The length of the CDR3 is 14 residues.

This rearrangement joins TRBV6-1 to TRBJ2-5, with D unclear. The last part of the DNA fits TRBJ2-7 better; the J call may be wrong. Germline V gene lookup returns CDR1 MNHNS and CDR2 SASEGT. The CDR3 is made up of 16 amino acids. For the CDR3, the DNA is TGTGCCAGCAGTGAAGCCCCCGCCGGGTTTGGTGGCGAGCAGTACTTC. It translates to CASSEAPAGFGGEQYF.

The chain is built from TRBV12-3 or TRBV12-4 and TRBJ1-2; D possibly corresponds to TRBD1 (5 bases). With 5 bases removed from V and 8 bases from J, the gap between germline ends came to 15 bases. The CDR3 extends over 13 amino acids. Written as DNA, the CDR3 is TGTGCCAGCAGTGAAATCAGGGAGCGGGGCTACACCTTC. This translates into CASSEIRERGYTF.

This clonotype has more than one count but fewer than ten. The V gene is TRBV9, the J gene TRBJ2-1; 12 bases agree with TRBD2. Trimming took 2 bases from V and 6 from J; bases not matched to a gene: 6. The CDR3 has 16 amino acids. In germline, CDR1 is SGDLS, CDR2 YYNGEE. The CDR3 sequence is CASSVQPSGGVNEQFF. CDR3 nucleotides: TGTGCCAGCAGCGTCCAGCCTAGCGGGGGGGTCAATGAGCAGTTCTTC.

Ten or more counts support this clonotype. V gene TRBV6-1 combines with J gene TRBJ1-2, with TRBD1 as a possible D gene (5 bases). Germline CDR1 reads MNHNS; CDR2 reads SASEGT. V was trimmed by 2 bases and J by 7 bases, leaving 17 bases between them. The CDR3 has 15 residues. As DNA, the CDR3 is TGTGCCAGCAGTGAAATAGGGGCAGGGAGTCGTGGCTACACCTTC. Its protein product is CASSEIGAGSRGYTF.

The chain links TRBV7-2 to TRBJ1-2; possible D gene TRBD1, 5 bases. CDR1 is SGHTA and CDR2 is FQGNSA in the germline V gene. This CDR3 is 13 amino acids long. The germline V and J ends were trimmed by 5 bases and 4 bases, with 11 bases remaining between them. CDR3 nucleotide sequence: TGTGCCAGCAGCCTAGAAGGGACCTATGGCTACACCTTC. Protein product: CASSLEGTYGYTF.

The chain has TRBV27 and TRBJ1-5; D is perhaps TRBD1 (5 bases). Germline V lookup: CDR1 MNHEY, CDR2 SMNVEV (reference sequence). This CDR3 contains 19 residues. V gave up 5 bases and J gave up 0 bases, with 23 bases separating them. DNA of the CDR3: TGTGCCAGCAGTCGACGGGGATTAGGGGCGGACACTAGCAATCAGCCCCAGCATTTT. Translating gives CASSRRGLGADTSNQPQHF.

Turning to this clonotype: Sequence at one end of the junction differs from germline and may be a read error. The chain employs TRBV7-2 and TRBJ2-5; 8 nucleotides line up with TRBD2. The length of the CDR3 is 17 residues. CDR1 SGHTA and CDR2 FQGNSA come from the germline V gene. The chain's CDR3 is CGSSSRGTLGGAETQYF. The CDR3 DNA is TGTGGCAGCAGCTCACGGGGCACTCTCGGGGGGGCAGAGACCCAGTACTTC.

Concerning this clonotype itself: An end of the junction does not agree with germline; a read error may underlie this. The chain uses TRBV10-3 and TRBJ2-4, with D maybe TRBD2 (6 bases). This CDR3 comprises 14 residues. CDR1 ENHRY and CDR2 SYGVKD come from the germline V gene. The CDR3 loop is CRVTVRDATDIQYF. CDR3 in DNA: TGTCGCGTCACGGTGCGGGACGCCACAGACATTCAGTACTTT.

This clonotype turned up a few times. The CDR3 sequence: CASSARTGKRGEQYF. The CDR3, as DNA: TGTGCCAGCAGCGCTCGGACAGGGAAGCGGGGGGAGCAGTACTTC. V gene TRBV11-2 combines with J gene TRBJ2-5; D possibly corresponds to TRBD2 (9 bases). The germline V gene has CDR1 SGHAT and CDR2 FQNNGV. Trimming pared 5 bases from V and 11 bases from J, leaving 24 bases between. The CDR3 is 15 amino acids.

This clonotype was seen just once. CDR3 sequence (DNA): TGTGCCAGCACCTCCGCGGGGGGAGCGGGGAGCCCTAGCAAAGAGACGCAGTACTTC. Encoded protein: CASTSAGGAGSPSKETQYF. The chain links TRBV6-1 to TRBJ2-1; 8 nucleotides align to TRBD2. Near its end, the DNA agrees better with TRBJ2-7, so the J call may be wrong. The germline V gene has CDR1 MNHNS and CDR2 SASEGT. This CDR3 region has 19 residues.

Worth noting for this clonotype: A read error may account for a junction end that differs from germline. This sequence joins TRBV6-1 and TRBJ2-4; the D gene is possibly TRBD1 (6 bases). CDR1 is MNHNS and CDR2 is SASEGT in the germline V gene. The length of the CDR3 is 16 residues. As DNA, the CDR3 is TGTGCCAGCAGTGAAGGGGGGCTTTGGGCCACAAACATTCAGTACTTC. It yields the protein CASSEGGLWATNIQYF.